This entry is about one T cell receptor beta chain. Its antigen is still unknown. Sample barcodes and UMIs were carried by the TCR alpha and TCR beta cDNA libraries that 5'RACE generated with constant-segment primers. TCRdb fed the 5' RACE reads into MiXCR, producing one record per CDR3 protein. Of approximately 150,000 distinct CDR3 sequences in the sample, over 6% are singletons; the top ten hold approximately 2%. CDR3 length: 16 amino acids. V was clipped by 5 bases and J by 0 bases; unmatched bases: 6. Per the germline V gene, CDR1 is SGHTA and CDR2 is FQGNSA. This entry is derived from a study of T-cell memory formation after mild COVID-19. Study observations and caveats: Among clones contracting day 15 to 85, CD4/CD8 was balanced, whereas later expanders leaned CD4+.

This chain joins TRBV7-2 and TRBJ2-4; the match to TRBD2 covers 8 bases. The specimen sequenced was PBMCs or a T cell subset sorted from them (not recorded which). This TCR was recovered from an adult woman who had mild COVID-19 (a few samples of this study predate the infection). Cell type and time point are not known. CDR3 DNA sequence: TGTGCCAGCAGCCCCTCGGGAGGGGCAGCCAAAAACATTCAGTACTTC. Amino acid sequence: CASSPSGGAAKNIQYF. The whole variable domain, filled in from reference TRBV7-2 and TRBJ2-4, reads GAGVSQSPSNKVTEKGKDVELRCDPISGHTALYWYRQSLGQGLEFLIYFQGNSAPDKSGLPSDRFSAERTGGSVSTLTIQRTQQEDSAVYLCASSPSGGAAKNIQYFGAGTRLSVL.